The source of this T cell receptor beta chain is a study of T cell responses to AZD1222 COVID-19 vaccine. Across the whole study: Some second doses came at about 4 weeks and others at about 12 weeks; these were pooled. Findings of the study overall: Seropositive AZD1222 recipients at baseline numbered only five or six. Nearly half of spike-specific TCRs reportedly target variant regions that are unmutated in the B.1.351 and B.1.1.7 variants. Donor demographics were predominantly white British with a female majority; clonal diversity may be underestimated.

Using immunoSEQ multiplex PCR, the repertoire was profiled, and TCRdb retains in-frame clones only, with some absent. This sample has around 91,000 clones; about 88% occur once, and the top ten carry 15% to 20%. For this clone: The antigen is unknown.

Sequenced here: peripheral blood, sampled on day 0 of AZD1222 vaccination. The source of this sequence is an adult in good health.

The CDR3: CASSLARVDKETQYF. As DNA, the CDR3 is TGTGCCAGCAGCTTAGCGAGGGTGGATAAGGAGACCCAGTACTTC. This chain joins TRBV7-9 and TRBJ2-5; tentative D call: TRBD2 (5 bases). This CDR3 comprises 15 residues. Germline V lookup: CDR1 SEHNR, CDR2 FQNEAQ (reference sequence). Trimming took 0 bases from V and 5 from J, leaving 13 bases between them.